The 27 T cell receptor beta chains given below trace back to one sample, sequenced in a study of cytomegalovirus exposure and HLA in healthy donors. A multiplex PCR was run with 60 Vbeta primers and 13 Jbeta primers. The table came from immunoSEQ multiplex PCR; TCRdb's copy has only in-frame clones and leaves some out. The data contain some 150,000 clones, approximately 85% of them singletons. The sample comprised PBMCs. Source of these receptors: a man aged 50 or older in good health and CMV-seropositive.

For this clone: At the DNA level, this CDR3 is encoded by other sequences in the same sample as well. The chain uses TRBV18 and TRBJ2-5; 7 nucleotides agree with TRBD1. This CDR3 region has 13 residues. CDR1 is KGHSH, CDR2 LQKENI, per germline. V trimming: 6 bases; J trimming: 3 bases; junction bases outside the gene matches: 4. The CDR3: CASSPDREETQYF. The CDR3 coding sequence is TGTGCCAGCTCCCCCGACAGGGAAGAGACCCAGTACTTC.

A few counts support this clone. The chain has TRBV7-6 and TRBJ2-1; 10 positions agree with TRBD1. CDR3 length: 16 residues. After removal of 1 base from V and 9 bases from J, the junction contained 9 bases not matched to a gene. Germline V gene sequence: CDR1 SGHVS, CDR2 FNYEAQ. CDR3 coding DNA: TGTGCCAGCAGCTTAGTAATGGGACAGGGGACGAGTGAGCAGTTCTTC. Translating it yields CASSLVMGQGTSEQFF. The variable domain in full, completed from reference TRBV7-6 and TRBJ2-1, reads GAGVSQSPRYKVTKRGQDVALRCDPISGHVSLYWYRQALGQGPEFLTYFNYEAQQDKSGLPNDRFSAERPEGSISTLTIQRTEQRDSAMYRCASSLVMGQGTSEQFFGPGTRLTVL.

This chain joins TRBV7-2 and TRBJ2-7, with 7 bases aligning to TRBD1. The germline V gene has CDR1 SGHTA and CDR2 FQGNSA. Unmatched junction bases numbered 5, after V lost 5 bases and J lost 7 bases. The length of the CDR3 is 12 residues. DNA of the CDR3: TGTGCCAGCAGCCCCACAGGGGTTGAGCAGTACTTC. Translating gives CASSPTGVEQYF.

This rearrangement joins TRBV9 to TRBJ2-7; D ambiguous. The CDR3 covers 13 residues. From germline, CDR1 is SGDLS and CDR2 YYNGEE. V was clipped by 0 bases and J by 3 bases, with 7 bases between them. The CDR3 protein is CASSVVPGYEQYF. The DNA for the CDR3 is TGTGCCAGCAGCGTAGTGCCCGGCTACGAGCAGTACTTC.

The chain is built from TRBV6-1 and TRBJ1-2; D remains unclear. With 2 bases removed from V and 7 bases from J, the gap between germline ends came to 11 bases. CDR3 length: 13 residues. Germline-derived CDR1 and CDR2 are MNHNS and SASEGT. As DNA, the CDR3 is TGTGCCAGCAGTGAACGCGGGTCGAGTGGCTACACCTTC. The encoded protein is CASSERGSSGYTF.

The chain couples TRBV21-1 to TRBJ2-7; the table's D call of TRBD1 was not tested on the DNA. TRBV21-1 is described as a pseudogene. The CDR3 has 16 amino acids. The CDR3 spells CASSKPRQGRSYEQYF. As DNA, the CDR3 is TGTGCCAGCAGCAAACCCCGACAGGGTCGCTCCTACGAGCAGTACTTC.

The rearrangement links TRBV9 to TRBJ2-5; tentative D call: TRBD1 (5 bases). V lost 2 bases to trimming and J lost 5 bases, with 13 bases between them. This CDR3 has 14 residues. Germline V gene lookup returns CDR1 SGDLS and CDR2 YYNGEE. CDR3 residues: CASSVDFPGETQYF. CDR3 in DNA: TGTGCCAGCAGCGTCGACTTCCCAGGGGAGACCCAGTACTTC.

This clone has just a few counts. V usage is TRBV27 and J usage is TRBJ1-6; 7 nucleotides align to TRBD1. V lost 4 bases, J lost 4 bases, and 4 bases stayed unmatched. This CDR3 comprises 15 residues. Germline V gene sequence: CDR1 MNHEY, CDR2 SMNVEV (reference sequence). The chain's CDR3 is CASSSRTGYNSPLHF. DNA of the CDR3: TGTGCCAGCAGTTCCCGGACAGGATATAATTCACCCCTCCACTTT.

In the case of this clone: Other nucleotide sequences in the sample specify the same CDR3. This chain connects TRBV5-4 to TRBJ2-7; 9 bases are a match to TRBD2. CDR1 and CDR2 (germline): SGHNT, YYREEE (reference sequence). Trimming at V came to 2 bases and at J to 0 bases, leaving 3 bases not matched to a gene. CDR3 length: 15 amino acids. Here the CDR3 DNA reads TGTGCCAGCAGCTTAGGTAGCGGGGGCTCCTACGAGCAGTACTTC. Translating gives CASSLGSGGSYEQYF.

The chain links TRBV2 to TRBJ1-1; D ambiguous. The V and J ends lost 1 base and 1 base respectively, with 10 bases between them. CDR1 and CDR2 from the germline V gene are SNHLY and FYNNEI. The length of the CDR3 is 15 residues. The chain's CDR3 is CASSEVGVRNTEAFF. The CDR3 DNA reads as TGTGCCAGCAGTGAAGTCGGGGTTCGGAACACTGAAGCTTTCTTT.

In regard to this clone: Other DNA sequences from this sample encode an identical CDR3 as well. The chain links TRBV18 to TRBJ2-1, with TRBD2 matching 8 bases. Germline V gives CDR1 KGHSH, CDR2 LQKENI. CDR3 length: 15 residues. The J segment lost 5 bases and the V segment lost 3 bases, leaving 6 bases of the junction unmatched. The CDR3 reads CASSPGLAGDNEQFF. The DNA of the CDR3 is TGTGCCAGCTCACCCGGACTAGCTGGGGACAATGAGCAGTTCTTC.

The V gene is TRBV9, the J gene TRBJ2-1, with TRBD2 matching over 9 bases. Trimming at V came to 1 base and at J to 4 bases, leaving 3 bases not matched to a gene. CDR1 is SGDLS and CDR2 is YYNGEE in the germline V gene. This CDR3 contains 15 residues. The CDR3 is CASSVILAGYNEQFF. The CDR3 DNA is TGTGCCAGCAGCGTAATACTAGCGGGTTACAATGAGCAGTTCTTC.

The J gene is TRBJ1-1, the V gene TRBV16; TRBD1 matches 7 bases. CDR1 and CDR2 from the germline V gene are KGHSY and FQNENV. This CDR3 is 14 amino acids long. V trimming: 3 bases; J trimming: 5 bases; junction bases outside the gene matches: 6. Written as DNA, the CDR3 is TGTGCCAGCAGCCAGTCAGGGGGACGGACTGAAGCTTTCTTT. Translated: CASSQSGGRTEAFF.

The rearrangement uses TRBV13 and TRBJ2-3; tentative D call: TRBD1 (6 bases). In germline, CDR1 is PRHDT, CDR2 FYEKMQ (reference sequence). V was cut by 2 bases and J by 2 bases, with 8 bases left in between. This CDR3 has 14 amino acids. This CDR3 reads CASSLQGFTDTQYF. The CDR3 coding sequence is TGTGCCAGCAGCTTACAGGGGTTCACAGATACGCAGTATTTT.

V gene TRBV28 combines with J gene TRBJ2-2; D perhaps matches TRBD1 (6 bases). CDR1 and CDR2 from the germline V gene are MDHEN and SYDVKM. The CDR3 is made up of 14 amino acids. Between the trimmed V and J ends, which lost 5 bases and 7 bases, there was a span of 14 bases. The CDR3 is CASSGAGVIGELFF. For the CDR3, the DNA is TGTGCCAGCAGTGGGGCAGGGGTTATCGGGGAGCTGTTTTTT.

The chain links TRBV7-9 to TRBJ1-6; perhaps TRBD1 as D (5 bases). V was trimmed by 10 bases and J by 9 bases, leaving 16 bases between them. The CDR3 loop spans 13 amino acids. The germline CDR1 and CDR2 sequences are SEHNR and FQNEAQ (reference sequence). The CDR3 nucleotides are TGTGCCAACCTCAGGGCCCCTTCTTCACCCCTCCACTTT. Amino acid sequence: CANLRAPSSPLHF.

This clone was seen only a few times. The chain uses TRBV5-6 and TRBJ2-1; D not certain. V was shortened by 4 bases and J by 4 bases, with 6 bases between the two germline ends. Germline V lookup: CDR1 SGHDT, CDR2 YYEEEE. The CDR3 is 12 residues long. The CDR3 DNA sequence: TGTGCCAGCAGCCAAATTTACAATGAGCAGTTCTTC. This gives the protein CASSQIYNEQFF.

V usage is TRBV29-1 and J usage is TRBJ1-6; 7 positions match TRBD1. Germline trimming cut 6 bases from V and 5 bases from J; bases unmatched to any gene: 4. CDR1 and CDR2 (germline): SQVTM, ANQGSEA. The CDR3 has 13 amino acids. This CDR3 reads CSVAGTDNSPLHF. In nucleotides, the CDR3 is TGCAGCGTCGCCGGGACAGATAATTCACCCCTCCACTTT.

V is TRBV20-1 and J is TRBJ2-7; weak D call: TRBD2 (6 bases). From germline, CDR1 is DFQATT and CDR2 SNEGSKA (reference sequence). This CDR3 region has 11 residues. Trimming shortened V by 4 bases and J by 6 bases, and 10 bases separated the two germline ends. The CDR3 DNA reads as TGCAGTGCTACTCGGACTATCGAGCAGTACTTC. Residues: CSATRTIEQYF.

The chain is built from TRBV5-1 and TRBJ1-1; D perhaps matches TRBD1 (6 bases). The V gene's germline CDR1 is SGHRS and CDR2 YFSETQ. The CDR3 is made up of 11 amino acids. V was shortened by 2 bases and J by 11 bases, with 10 bases between the two germline ends. CDR3 loop: CASSFEGEAFF. Here the CDR3 DNA reads TGCGCCAGCAGCTTTGAGGGGGAGGCTTTCTTT.

The chain employs TRBV6-5 and TRBJ1-5; TRBD1 matches at 8 bases. The CDR3 is 15 residues long. V gave up 0 bases and J gave up 4 bases; unmatched junction bases: 2. CDR1 is MNHEY and CDR2 is SVGAGI in the germline V gene. The CDR3 DNA reads TGTGCCAGCAGTTACTCGAGGACAGGGAATCAGCCCCAGCATTTT. Translation: CASSYSRTGNQPQHF.

This clone was detected a few times. The V call is TRBV5-8, the J call TRBJ2-2, with D perhaps matching TRBD1 (5 bases). Germline assignment: CDR1 SGHTS and CDR2 YDEGEE. V shed 3 bases and J shed 5 bases, with 17 bases lying between them. The CDR3 spans 16 residues. CDR3 bases: TGTGCCAGCAGCTCCTCCCAGGGTTTACGAACCGGGGAGCTGTTTTTT. This codes for CASSSSQGLRTGELFF.

The chain links TRBV28 to TRBJ2-7; D uncertain. The CDR3 sequence is 14 residues long. Trimming removed 8 bases at V and 0 bases at J, with 14 bases between. Germline-derived CDR1 and CDR2 are MDHEN and SYDVKM. CDR3: CASFGPFSSYEQYF. CDR3 sequence (DNA): TGTGCCAGCTTCGGTCCCTTTAGCTCCTACGAGCAGTACTTC.

This clone was seen a single time. V is TRBV28 and J is TRBJ2-3; D unresolved. The CDR3 has 12 amino acids. The V end lost 7 bases, the J end lost 7 bases, and 12 bases lay between the germline ends. The germline CDR1 and CDR2 sequences are MDHEN and SYDVKM. The CDR3, as DNA: TGTGCCAGCACCGTTACTGATAATACGCAGTATTTT. Residues: CASTVTDNTQYF. Supplemented by reference TRBV28 and TRBJ2-3, the full variable domain reads DVKVTQSSRYLVKRTGEKVFLECVQDMDHENMFWYRQDPGLGLRLIYFSYDVKMKEKGDIPEGYSVSREKKERFSLILESASTNQTSMYLCASTVTDNTQYFGPGTRLTVL.

This rearrangement joins TRBV18 to TRBJ1-2; 8 nucleotides align to TRBD1. The CDR3 runs to 16 residues. V lost 4 bases and J lost 1; bases outside the gene matches: 8. Germline-derived CDR1 and CDR2 are KGHSH and LQKENI. The CDR3 loop reads CASSRTGSKSNYGYTF. CDR3 in DNA: TGTGCCAGCTCACGGACAGGGTCGAAGAGTAACTATGGCTACACCTTC.

V usage is TRBV28 and J usage is TRBJ1-1; D remains unclear. This CDR3 has 14 residues. The V end was cut by 4 bases, the J end by 4 bases, with 13 bases between. CDR1 is MDHEN and CDR2 is SYDVKM in the germline V gene. The CDR3 sequence: CASSSSTFSTEAFF. The CDR3 DNA follows: TGTGCCAGCAGTTCCTCGACATTTAGCACTGAAGCTTTCTTT.

The chain couples TRBV28 to TRBJ1-5; D is uncertain. V was shortened by 3 bases and J by 1 base, with 7 bases between the two germline ends. Germline CDR1 reads MDHEN; CDR2 reads SYDVKM. This CDR3 contains 14 residues. The CDR3 is CASSFEQSNQPQHF. The CDR3 DNA sequence: TGTGCCAGCAGTTTTGAACAGAGCAATCAGCCCCAGCATTTT. Full variable domain (outside the CDR3, taken from reference TRBV28 and TRBJ1-5): DVKVTQSSRYLVKRTGEKVFLECVQDMDHENMFWYRQDPGLGLRLIYFSYDVKMKEKGDIPEGYSVSREKKERFSLILESASTNQTSMYLCASSFEQSNQPQHFGDGTRLSIL.